This entry concerns a single T cell receptor beta chain. The record originates from a study of OX40 agonist ivuxolimab in advanced cancers. Study at large: Past anti-PD-1, anti-PD-L1 or anti-CTLA-4 therapy was accepted, and 40% had received some.

Sequencing was performed with immunoSEQ multiplex PCR; in TCRdb, only in-frame clones are kept and a portion is missing. The sample has just over 80,000 clones, nearly 90% seen once. V lost 7 bases to trimming and J lost 0 bases; unmatched junction nucleotides: 5. The germline gives CDR1 GTSNPN, CDR2 SVGIG (reference sequence). This CDR3 has 14 residues. The sequence came from an adult with an advanced solid tumor such as melanoma, head and neck, liver or kidney cancer. The sample consisted of CD4+ or CD8+ T cells sorted from blood, taken in a trial of the OX40 agonist ivuxolimab. The chain links TRBV30 to TRBJ1-2; TRBD1 agrees at 10 bases. The CDR3 region has the DNA TGTGCCTCGACAGGGGGCAATCCTAACTATGGCTACACCTTC. Encoded protein: CASTGGNPNYGYTF.